This T cell receptor (beta chain) was identified during a study of Graves' ophthalmopathy and Graves' hyperthyroidism. The authors amplified TCR beta CDR3 regions, and they did so from RNA transcripts for repertoire sequencing. First-round RT-PCR with HTBI primers preceded a second-round multiplex PCR. TCRdb re-called the multiplex PCR reads through MiXCR, storing one row per CDR3 protein. Among around 1.1 million distinct CDR3 sequences listed, less than 45% were seen once. Between the trimmed V and J ends, which lost 2 bases and 9 bases, there was a span of 10 bases. In germline, CDR1 is DFQATT, CDR2 SNEGSKA (reference sequence). The CDR3 length is 11 residues.

The chain employs TRBV20-1 and TRBJ1-1; D uncertain. The TCR sequence derives from an adult man with Graves' hyperthyroidism. The sample was peripheral blood or thyroid tissue (not recorded which). The CDR3 DNA sequence: TGCAGTGCTAGAAAATTGGACCAAGCTTTCTTT. Residues: CSARKLDQAFF.